Below, 20 T cell receptor beta chains from the same sample are listed, as sequenced in a study of chemoradiotherapy in HPV16-positive cancers. Clones were read by immunoSEQ multiplex PCR, and TCRdb kept only the in-frame ones, dropping some. The sample holds under 50,000 clones; 75% to 85% are singletons and the top ten take more than 4.5%. Specimen: blood, collected from a patient who underwent chemoradiotherapy. These receptors came from a human donor with HPV-associated anogenital cancer.

In this sample, this clone turned up once. The rearrangement joins TRBV7-9 to TRBJ2-2; 8 nucleotides match TRBD1. The length of the CDR3 is 16 residues. Germline V gene lookup returns CDR1 SEHNR and CDR2 FQNEAQ (reference sequence). With 3 bases clipped from V and 7 bases from J, the junction kept 10 bases outside the gene matches. CDR3 in amino acids: CASSFPAGGRSGELFF. The CDR3 DNA reads as TGTGCCAGCAGCTTTCCGGCAGGGGGCCGTAGCGGGGAGCTGTTTTTT.

This sequence joins TRBV15 and TRBJ1-5, with TRBD1 matching 7 bases. The CDR3 has 13 amino acids. Germline V gene sequence: CDR1 LNHNV, CDR2 YYDKDF (reference sequence). Losses at the gene ends were 5 bases for V and 6 bases for J; bases not matched to a gene: 4. Written as DNA, the CDR3 is TGTGCCACCAGCCAACAGGGGAGTCAGCCCCAGCATTTT. Translated: CATSQQGSQPQHF.

The gene calls are TRBV5-8 and TRBJ1-5; 7 bases agree with TRBD1. This CDR3 is built from 15 residues. Looked up from germline, CDR1 is SGHTS and CDR2 is YDEGEE. V lost 4 bases to trimming and J lost 5 bases; unmatched junction nucleotides: 9. CDR3 sequence (DNA): TGTGCCAGCAGCGTACAGGGGTTGCCCCATCAGCCCCAGCATTTT. Translation gives CASSVQGLPHQPQHF.

This chain links TRBV4-1 with TRBJ1-2; D unclear. The CDR3 runs 13 residues. In germline, CDR1 is MGHRA, CDR2 YSYEKL. Deletions cut 1 base from V and 5 bases from J, with 8 bases between. CDR3: CASSQVAVYGYTF. The CDR3 DNA reads as TGCGCCAGCAGCCAAGTTGCGGTGTATGGCTACACCTTC.

V usage is TRBV6-6 and J usage is TRBJ2-3; 7 nucleotides agree with TRBD1. Germline V gives CDR1 MNHNY, CDR2 SVGAGI (reference sequence). The CDR3 contains 16 residues. Trimming at V came to 2 bases and at J to 5 bases, leaving 10 bases not matched to a gene. In DNA, the CDR3 is TGTGCCAGCAGTTACCTGGCGAGGGGGCGTGAAGATACGCAGTATTTT. Protein: CASSYLARGREDTQYF.

This chain connects TRBV5-1 to TRBJ1-4; D perhaps matches TRBD1 (6 bases). The CDR3 runs to 14 residues. V was cut by 3 bases and J by 3 bases, with 9 bases left in between. Germline V lookup: CDR1 SGHRS, CDR2 YFSETQ. CDR3 residues: CASSSGVPNEKLFF. The CDR3 DNA reads TGCGCCAGCAGCTCAGGGGTCCCTAATGAAAAACTGTTTTTT.

This chain uses TRBV7-9 with TRBJ2-3; no definite D call. Trimming removed 5 bases from V and 2 bases from J, with 5 bases in between. This CDR3 region has 12 residues. Germline CDR1 is SEHNR and CDR2 is FQNEAQ (reference sequence). CDR3 DNA: TGTGCCAGCAGCCCAGTCACAGATACGCAGTATTTT. Translating it yields CASSPVTDTQYF.

The V and J genes are TRBV19 and TRBJ1-1; TRBD1 matches at 11 bases. Trimming removed 5 bases from V and 4 bases from J; junction bases left unmatched: 6. The CDR3 runs 15 residues. Germline assignment: CDR1 LNHDA and CDR2 SQIVND (reference sequence). The CDR3 DNA reads TGTGCCAGTAGTGCATGGACAGGGGGCTCCACTGAAGCTTTCTTT. Translation gives CASSAWTGGSTEAFF.

The chain links TRBV27 to TRBJ1-5; the D is unclear. V lost 0 bases and J lost 3, with 12 bases in between. The CDR3 is made up of 16 amino acids. Germline V gene lookup returns CDR1 MNHEY and CDR2 SMNVEV (reference sequence). The CDR3 region is CASSLSSRSYNQPQHF. The CDR3 nucleotides are TGTGCCAGCAGTTTATCGAGCAGATCCTACAATCAGCCCCAGCATTTT.

The chain is built from TRBV6-5 and TRBJ2-7, with TRBD2 matching 7 bases. CDR3 length: 13 residues. Germline V lookup: CDR1 MNHEY, CDR2 SVGAGI. V shed 7 bases, J shed 4 bases, and the junction held 7 bases outside the gene matches. DNA for the CDR3: TGTGCCAGCATCGGGGGGACCTCTTACGAGCAGTACTTC. It encodes CASIGGTSYEQYF.

This CDR3 reads CASSDSSRTRAFF. CDR3 coding DNA: TGTGCCAGCAGTGACTCGTCCCGCACTCGGGCTTTCTTT. This chain connects TRBV6-4 to TRBJ1-1; D remains unclear. The ends were cut back, 0 bases at V and 11 bases at J, with 13 bases in the middle. Germline V gene lookup returns CDR1 MRHNA and CDR2 SNTAGT. This CDR3 has 13 amino acids.

The gene calls are TRBV11-2 and TRBJ1-1; D possibly corresponds to TRBD1 (5 bases). Trimming took 5 bases from V and 3 from J, leaving 10 bases between them. Germline-derived CDR1 and CDR2 are SGHAT and FQNNGV. There are 13 residues in the CDR3. CDR3 nucleotide sequence: TGTGCCAGCAGCGGACAATCCGACACTGAAGCTTTCTTT. It encodes CASSGQSDTEAFF.

This chain connects TRBV6-6 to TRBJ2-1, with a weak D call TRBD1 (5 bases). The germline gives CDR1 MNHNY, CDR2 SVGAGI (reference sequence). V lost 3 bases and J lost 4, with 10 bases in between. The CDR3 is 14 amino acids. The CDR3 region has the DNA TGTGCCAGCAGTTATAGTGGACAATACAATGAGCAGTTCTTC. As protein: CASSYSGQYNEQFF.

V and J are TRBV19 and TRBJ1-1; D ambiguous. The CDR3 extends over 13 amino acids. Trimming removed 6 bases from V and 0 bases from J, with 8 bases in between. The V gene's germline CDR1 is LNHDA and CDR2 SQIVND (reference sequence). The CDR3 reads CASRLTLNTEAFF. Written as DNA, the CDR3 is TGTGCCAGTAGACTGACGTTGAACACTGAAGCTTTCTTT.

This clone was observed a few times. The chain has TRBV4-3 and TRBJ1-1; D call uncertain. V was pared by 0 bases and J by 1 base, with 6 bases between. Germline CDR1 reads LGHNA; CDR2 reads YSLEER. This CDR3 spans 14 amino acids. The CDR3 DNA sequence: TGCGCCAGCAGCCAAGAATCTTGGAACACTGAAGCTTTCTTT. Translation: CASSQESWNTEAFF.

This clone was counted a single time. CDR3 in amino acids: CASRSTGFNGELFF. The CDR3 nucleotides are TGTGCCAGCAGATCGACAGGGTTCAACGGGGAGCTGTTTTTT. This chain uses TRBV2 with TRBJ2-2, with TRBD1 matching 7 bases. Germline-derived CDR1 and CDR2 are SNHLY and FYNNEI. The V segment lost 6 bases and the J segment 7 bases; nucleotides outside the gene matches: 8. CDR3 length: 14 residues.

The chain uses TRBV10-3 and TRBJ1-1; tentatively, D is TRBD1 (5 bases). Germline loops: CDR1 ENHRY, CDR2 SYGVKD. The CDR3 consists of 14 residues. V lost 5 bases, J lost 3 bases, and 13 bases lay in between. The CDR3 region has the DNA TGTGCCATCAGTTGGGGTATAGGGGACACTGAAGCTTTCTTT. Its translation: CAISWGIGDTEAFF.

The chain combines TRBV28 with TRBJ1-1, with D unresolved. V dropped 6 bases and J dropped 6 bases, with 11 bases sitting between them. CDR1 is MDHEN, CDR2 SYDVKM, per germline. The CDR3 loop spans 12 amino acids. CDR3 bases: TGTGCCAGCAGGGAGGTGGTCTCTGAAGCTTTCTTT. Translation: CASREVVSEAFF.

The CDR3 is CASSRDLSKETQYF. The CDR3 DNA reads as TGTGCCAGCAGCCGGGACTTGTCGAAAGAGACCCAGTACTTC. The chain recombines TRBV5-5 with TRBJ2-5; D possibly corresponds to TRBD2 (6 bases). CDR1 is SGHKS and CDR2 is YYEKEE in the germline V gene (reference sequence). The CDR3 has 14 residues. Trimming took off 4 bases at V and 3 bases at J, with 13 bases between the two ends. The variable domain in full, completed from reference TRBV5-5 and TRBJ2-5, reads DAGVTQSPTHLIKTRGQQVTLRCSPISGHKSVSWYQQVLGQGPQFIFQYYEKEERGRGNFPDRFSARQFPNYSSELNVNALLLGDSALYLCASSRDLSKETQYFGPGTRLLVL.

J is TRBJ2-2 and V is TRBV19, with 11 bases matching TRBD1. CDR1 LNHDA and CDR2 SQIVND come from the germline V gene (reference sequence). The V gene end was trimmed by 4 bases and the J gene end by 8 bases; junction bases not matched to a gene: 15. The CDR3 sequence is 18 residues long. The DNA of the CDR3 is TGTGCCAGTAGTAGATCCCTACCGGGACAGGGGGATCTGGGGGAGCTGTTTTTT. Residues: CASSRSLPGQGDLGELFF.